This T cell receptor beta chain derives from a study of cytomegalovirus exposure and HLA in healthy donors. At the level of the study: Drawn from HLA-typed donors, about 82 million unique TCRs were held in an early data release. Points from the study as a whole: Immune exposure was documented only through CMV serostatus. V- and J-gene trimming in TCR beta was tied to a missense DCLRE1C variant by an analysis performed later.

Of note for this clone: The target antigen is unknown.

CDR3 length equals 18 residues. Germline values: CDR1 LGHNA, CDR2 YNFKEQ. V lost 0 bases, J lost 0 bases, and 15 bases lay in between. 60 Vbeta and 13 Jbeta primers were used in PCR. Only in-frame clones appear in the TCRdb table, and some are missing; sequencing was by immunoSEQ multiplex PCR. The table lists roughly 200,000 clones, roughly three quarters of them singletons. The chain has TRBV4-2 and TRBJ2-4; TRBD1 might be the D (5 bases). The source material was PBMCs. The receptor was derived from a male donor in good health and CMV-seronegative. The CDR3 DNA sequence: TGTGCCAGCAGCCAAGAGGGCAGGGCGGTGAGAGCCAAAAACATTCAGTACTTC. This translates into CASSQEGRAVRAKNIQYF.